This TCR beta chain appears in the sequencing data of a study of radiotherapy plus CTLA-4 blockade in lung cancer. Study in general: In roughly 17% of patients, objective responses were seen; 30% to 35% had disease control.

Clones were read by immunoSEQ multiplex PCR, and TCRdb kept only the in-frame ones, dropping some. The sample lists tens of thousands of clones; roughly 81% were seen once. Only one count was recorded for this clone. The antigen is undetermined. Broader study findings: Peripheral blood showed expansion of tumor-derived TCR clones after radiotherapy and ipilimumab.

After removal of 1 base from V and 6 bases from J, the junction contained 8 bases not matched to a gene. This CDR3 spans 15 amino acids. Per the germline V gene, CDR1 is SGHTA and CDR2 is FQGNSA. Source: peripheral blood, taken from a patient treated with radiotherapy plus ipilimumab. The TCR originated in a human donor with non-small cell lung cancer whose response to radiotherapy plus ipilimumab could not be evaluated. The gene calls are TRBV7-2 and TRBJ2-7; 8 bases are shared with TRBD1. The CDR3 region is CASSLGGSGGGEQYF. In nucleotides, the CDR3 is TGTGCCAGCAGCTTAGGAGGGTCAGGGGGCGGCGAGCAGTACTTC. Using reference TRBV7-2 and TRBJ2-7 for the parts outside the CDR3, the full variable domain is GAGVSQSPSNKVTEKGKDVELRCDPISGHTALYWYRQSLGQGLEFLIYFQGNSAPDKSGLPSDRFSAERTGGSVSTLTIQRTQQEDSAVYLCASSLGGSGGGEQYFGPGTRLTVT.